This T cell receptor (beta chain) is drawn from a study of T cells in Graves' hyperthyroidism and ophthalmopathy. The CDR3 covers 13 residues. Trimming took 6 bases from V and 5 from J; bases not matched to a gene: 4. CDR1 WSHSY and CDR2 SAAADI come from the germline V gene. Exclusion followed for patients with uncontrolled infection, other autoimmune disease, pregnancy or lactation. Regions amplified from RNA transcripts were the TCR beta CDR3 regions. HTBI primers were the set used in a first-round RT-PCR of the TCR CDR3. TCRdb analysed the multiplex PCR reads with MiXCR anew, one entry per CDR3 protein. The data hold under 250,000 distinct CDR3 sequences, with around 26% observed a single time.

The J gene is TRBJ2-5, the V gene TRBV10-2; TRBD1 aligns across 9 bases. The receptor's source is a woman in her forties with Graves' ophthalmopathy. Sequencing was carried out using blood. The chain's CDR3 is CASRQGARETQYF. CDR3 nucleotides: TGCGCCAGCAGACAGGGGGCTAGGGAGACCCAGTACTTC.